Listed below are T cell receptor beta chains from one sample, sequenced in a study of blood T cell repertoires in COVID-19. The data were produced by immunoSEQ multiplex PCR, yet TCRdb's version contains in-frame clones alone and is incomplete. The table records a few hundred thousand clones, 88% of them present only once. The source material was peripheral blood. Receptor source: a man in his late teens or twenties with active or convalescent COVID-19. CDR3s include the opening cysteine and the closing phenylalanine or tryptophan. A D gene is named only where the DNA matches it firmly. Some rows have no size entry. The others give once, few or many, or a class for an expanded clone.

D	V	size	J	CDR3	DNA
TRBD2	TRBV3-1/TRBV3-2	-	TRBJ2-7	CAVGRAGEQYF	TGTGCCGTAGGGAGGGCAGGCGAGCAGTACTTC
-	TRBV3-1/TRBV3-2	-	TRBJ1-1	CASSQVAGRTEAFF	TGTGCCAGCAGCCAAGTGGCGGGTCGGACTGAAGCTTTCTTT
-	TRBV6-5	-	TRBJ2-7	CASSYGAASYEQYF	TGTGCCAGCAGTTATGGGGCTGCCTCCTACGAGCAGTACTTC
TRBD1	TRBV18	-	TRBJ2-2	CASSPPGQGTGELFF	TGTGCCAGCTCACCACCGGGACAGGGTACCGGGGAGCTGTTTTTT
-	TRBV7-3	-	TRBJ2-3	CASSITPGDTQYF	TGTGCCAGCAGCATCACACCAGGGGATACGCAGTATTTT
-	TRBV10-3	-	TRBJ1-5	CAISVGLGNQPQHF	TGTGCCATCAGTGTGGGGCTAGGCAATCAGCCCCAGCATTTT
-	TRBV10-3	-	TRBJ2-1	CAGGNGYNEQFF	TGTGCCGGAGGGAACGGATACAATGAGCAGTTCTTC
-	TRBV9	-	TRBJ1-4	CASSVDSSTNEKLFF	TGTGCCAGCAGCGTCGACAGCTCAACTAATGAAAAACTGTTTTTT
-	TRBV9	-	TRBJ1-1	CASSVGQAKNTEAFF	TGTGCCAGCAGCGTAGGACAGGCGAAGAACACTGAAGCTTTCTTT
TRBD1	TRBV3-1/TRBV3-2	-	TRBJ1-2	CASSPDTTGRVYGYTF	TGTGCCAGCAGCCCCGATACGACAGGGCGTGTTTATGGCTACACCTTC
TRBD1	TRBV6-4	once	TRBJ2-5	CASSELGSQGSETQYF	TGTGCCAGCAGTGAACTCGGGTCACAGGGGTCAGAGACCCAGTACTTC
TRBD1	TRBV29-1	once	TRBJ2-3	CSAQGVWDRSTDTQYF	TGCAGCGCCCAGGGGGTGTGGGACAGATCCACAGATACGCAGTATTTT
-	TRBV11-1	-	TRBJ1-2	CASSLGASTNYGYTF	TGTGCCAGCAGCTTAGGAGCATCAACTAACTATGGCTACACCTTC
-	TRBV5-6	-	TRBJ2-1	CASSGGTVGSYNEQFF	TGTGCCAGCAGCGGGGGGACAGTCGGATCCTACAATGAGCAGTTCTTC
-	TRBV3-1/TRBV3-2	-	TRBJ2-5	CASSSAGRAGETQYF	TGTGCCAGCAGCTCCGCGGGACGCGCCGGGGAGACCCAGTACTTC
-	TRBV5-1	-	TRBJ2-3	CASCPQVVRAADTQYF	TGCGCCAGCTGTCCCCAGGTGGTGCGGGCGGCAGATACGCAGTATTTT
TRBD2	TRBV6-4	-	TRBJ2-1	CASSSGDSYNEQFF	TGTGCCAGCAGCAGCGGGGACTCCTACAATGAGCAGTTCTTC
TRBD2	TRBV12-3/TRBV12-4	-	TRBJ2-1	CASSLEGLAVQFF	TGTGCCAGCAGTTTGGAGGGACTAGCGGTGCAGTTCTTC
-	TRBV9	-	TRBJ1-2	CASSYRETSYGYTF	TGTGCCAGCAGCTACAGGGAAACTTCCTATGGCTACACCTTC
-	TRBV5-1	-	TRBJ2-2	CASSAGGTNTGELFF	TGCGCCAGCAGCGCCGGGGGAACGAACACCGGGGAGCTGTTTTTT
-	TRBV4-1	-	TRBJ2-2	CASSQDYGTYNTGELFF	TGCGCCAGCAGCCAAGATTACGGGACTTACAACACCGGGGAGCTGTTTTTT
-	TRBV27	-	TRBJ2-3	CASSLAETDTQYF	TGTGCCAGCAGTCTGGCAGAAACAGATACGCAGTATTTT
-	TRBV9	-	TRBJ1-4	CASSVDGRGSEKLFF	TGTGCCAGCAGCGTAGATGGCAGGGGAAGTGAAAAACTGTTTTTT
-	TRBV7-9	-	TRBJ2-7	CASSSTKYYEQYF	TGTGCCAGCAGCTCAACAAAGTACTACGAGCAGTACTTC
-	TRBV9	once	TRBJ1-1	CASSASTGNTEAFF	TGTGCCAGCAGCGCCTCGACAGGGAACACTGAAGCTTTCTTT
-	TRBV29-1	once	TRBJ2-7	CSVPRGADEQYF	TGCAGCGTCCCACGGGGGGCTGATGAGCAGTACTTC
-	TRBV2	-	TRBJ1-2	CASSRDSARYGYTF	TGTGCCAGCAGTAGGGACTCGGCGAGGTATGGCTACACCTTC
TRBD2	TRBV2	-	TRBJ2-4	CASKFPGGGGRLYF	TGTGCCAGCAAGTTTCCGGGGGGTGGTGGGCGTCTGTACTTC
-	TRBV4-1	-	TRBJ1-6	CASSQVGAPNSPLHF	TGCGCCAGCAGCCAAGTGGGGGCGCCGAATTCACCCCTCCACTTT
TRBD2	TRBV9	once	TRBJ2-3	CASSVASGGAADTQYF	TGTGCCAGCAGCGTAGCTAGCGGGGGGGCTGCAGATACGCAGTATTTT
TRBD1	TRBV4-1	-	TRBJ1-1	CASSQDSSDRGQAFF	TGCGCCAGCAGCCAAGACTCGTCGGACAGGGGGCAAGCTTTCTTT
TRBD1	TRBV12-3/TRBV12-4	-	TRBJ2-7	CASSFGQDEQYF	TGTGCCAGCAGTTTCGGACAGGACGAGCAGTACTTC
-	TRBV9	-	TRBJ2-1	CASSVFGGVVEQFF	TGTGCCAGCAGCGTCTTTGGAGGGGTCGTTGAGCAGTTCTTC
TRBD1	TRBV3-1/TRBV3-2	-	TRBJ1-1	CASSQTGGWGTEAFF	TGTGCCAGCAGCCAGACAGGGGGCTGGGGCACTGAAGCTTTCTTT
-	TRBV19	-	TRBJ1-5	CASSIWTVSNQPQHF	TGTGCCAGTAGTATATGGACAGTTAGCAATCAGCCCCAGCATTTT
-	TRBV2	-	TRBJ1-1	CATLSPRPMGNTEAFF	TGTGCCACCCTTAGTCCCAGGCCTATGGGTAACACTGAAGCTTTCTTT
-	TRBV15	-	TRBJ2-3	CATSRPGLADTQYF	TGTGCCACCAGCAGACCGGGACTTGCAGATACGCAGTATTTT
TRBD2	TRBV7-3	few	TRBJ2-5	CASSLLTSGGETQYF	TGTGCCAGCAGTCTTTTGACTAGCGGGGGAGAGACCCAGTACTTC
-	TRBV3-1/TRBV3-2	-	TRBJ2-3	CASSQDLRDWGTDTQYF	TGTGCCAGCAGCCAAGATCTTAGGGACTGGGGCACAGATACGCAGTATTTT
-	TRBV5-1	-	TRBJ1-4	CASSFAKGIGDEKLFF	TGCGCCAGCAGCTTTGCGAAGGGGATTGGGGATGAAAAACTGTTTTTT
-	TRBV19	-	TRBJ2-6	CASSQQGSGANVLTF	TGTGCCAGTAGTCAACAGGGTTCTGGGGCCAACGTCCTGACTTTC
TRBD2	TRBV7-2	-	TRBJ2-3	CASKGRLAGGPSTQYF	TGTGCCAGCAAAGGCAGACTAGCGGGGGGCCCTTCCACGCAGTATTTT
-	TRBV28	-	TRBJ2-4	CASSLTGVVSKNIQYF	TGTGCCAGCAGTTTAACGGGAGTCGTGTCCAAAAACATTCAGTACTTC
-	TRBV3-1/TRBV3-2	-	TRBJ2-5	CASSLYLETQYF	TGTGCCAGCAGCCTCTACCTAGAGACCCAGTACTTC